A single T cell receptor beta chain is shown here with its context. This entry belongs to a study of Graves' ophthalmopathy and Graves' hyperthyroidism. The authors amplified TCR beta CDR3 regions from RNA transcripts. An opening RT-PCR round employed HTBI primers and preceded a second-round multiplex PCR. MiXCR, applied by TCRdb to the multiplex PCR reads, yields one record per CDR3 protein. The top ten clones hold about 4.2% of a sample with about 600,000 distinct CDR3 sequences, less than 45% of them seen once. Trimming cost V 4 bases and J 8 bases, with 8 bases left between them. CDR1 is SQVTM and CDR2 is ANQGSEA in the germline V gene. The CDR3 is 10 residues long.

This chain joins TRBV29-1 and TRBJ1-2; D might be TRBD1 (5 bases). This TCR derives from an adult man with Graves' hyperthyroidism. The specimen was peripheral blood or thyroid tissue (not recorded which). CDR3: CSVAGSGYTF. CDR3 coding DNA: TGCAGCGTTGCAGGGTCCGGCTACACCTTC. Together with reference TRBV29-1 and TRBJ1-2, the CDR3 gives the full variable domain: SAVISQKPSRDICQRGTSLTIQCQVDSQVTMMFWYRQQPGQSLTLIATANQGSEATYESGFVIDKFPISRPNLTFSTLTVSNMSPEDSSIYLCSVAGSGYTFGSGTRLTVV.